This record covers a single T cell receptor (beta chain). Antigen: not known. The sample has other DNA sequences that encode this CDR3 too. Primers: 60 Vbeta forward and 13 Jbeta reverse. In the original workflow: A later analysis tallied approximately 78 million unique TCR beta chains, about 12 million of them shared. Profiling relied on immunoSEQ multiplex PCR, and the TCRdb table lists in-frame clones only, not all of them. That table gives V, J and clone size, and the DNA gave D and trimming. Of around 190,000 clones listed, about 81% are singletons. The sample originates from a study of cytomegalovirus exposure and HLA in healthy donors. Study-level information: Inside one of the first data releases sat tens of millions of unique TCRs taken from HLA-typed donors. General observations from the study: Productive status was seen about 87% or about 30% of the time for most TCR beta V segments in an earlier analysis. It was reportedly the case that the classifier diagnosed cytomegalovirus status with high specificity and sensitivity.

CDR1 and CDR2 from the germline V gene are SGHRS and YFSETQ. The trim removed 1 base at V and 5 bases at J, leaving 4 bases unmatched. The CDR3 has 15 residues. The origin of this receptor is a man aged 30 to 45 in good health and CMV-seropositive. The sample was PBMCs. The chain recombines TRBV5-1 with TRBJ2-3; TRBD2 matches 10 bases. As DNA, the CDR3 is TGCGCCAGCAGCTTGAGCGGGGGGGCAGTAGATACGCAGTATTTT. Its translation: CASSLSGGAVDTQYF.